The 24 T cell receptor beta chains below come from one sample, sequenced in a study of CD8+CD57+ T cells in acquired aplastic anemia. An expansion of CD8+CD57+ cells by flow cytometry had been shown in patients chosen for sequencing. CDR3 and TCR beta VDJ profiling relied on a genomic DNA template. TCRdb reprocessed the reads via MiXCR and lists one record per CDR3 protein. The sample consists of approximately 150,000 distinct CDR3 sequences, over 70% of them appearing once. The sequenced sample consisted of sorted CD4+, CD8+, or CD8+CD57+ T cells (not recorded which) from PBMCs. Every receptor here comes from a human donor with aplastic anemia.

V usage is TRBV12-3 or TRBV12-4 and J usage is TRBJ2-1; TRBD1 matches at 7 bases. CDR3 length: 18 residues. Losses at the gene ends were 3 bases for V and 0 bases for J; bases not matched to a gene: 11. CDR3: CASSLSIGDRSSYNEQFF. The CDR3 DNA reads as TGTGCCAGCAGTTTGTCTATCGGGGACAGATCCTCCTACAATGAGCAGTTCTTC.

The CDR3, as DNA: TGTGCCAGCAGCTTAGGGGGGAATAGCAATCAGCCCCAGCATTTT. It codes for CASSLGGNSNQPQHF. J is TRBJ1-5 and V is TRBV7-8; D might be TRBD1 (5 bases). The V gene's germline CDR1 is SGHVS and CDR2 FQNEAQ. The CDR3 extends over 15 amino acids. The V end was cut by 1 base, the J end by 0 bases, with 7 bases between.

The rearrangement uses TRBV7-3 and TRBJ2-7; a weak D match, TRBD2 (6 bases). The CDR3 spans 14 residues. The V end lost 6 bases, the J end lost 0 bases, and 12 bases lay between the germline ends. Per the germline V gene, CDR1 is SGHTA and CDR2 is FQGTGA. The CDR3 protein is CASSYAGPSYEQYF. In DNA form, the CDR3 reads TGTGCCAGCAGTTACGCGGGGCCCTCCTACGAGCAGTACTTC.

The chain combines TRBV5-1 with TRBJ2-5; unclear D gene. Germline values: CDR1 SGHRS, CDR2 YFSETQ. The CDR3 extends over 15 amino acids. V lost 3 bases to trimming and J lost 4 bases, with 16 bases between them. The CDR3 sequence: CASSSGRSVGETQYF. In DNA, the CDR3 is TGCGCCAGCAGCTCGGGCCGAAGTGTAGGAGAGACCCAGTACTTC.

Only a few counts were recorded for this clonotype. This rearrangement joins TRBV15 to TRBJ2-7; 9 bases map to TRBD1. CDR1 and CDR2 from the germline V gene are LNHNV and YYDKDF (reference sequence). V was clipped by 5 bases and J by 2 bases; unmatched bases: 4. The CDR3 has 14 amino acids. This CDR3 is CATSDRTGAYEQYF. The CDR3 DNA follows: TGTGCCACCAGCGACCGGACAGGGGCCTACGAGCAGTACTTC. Combining the CDR3 with reference TRBV15 and TRBJ2-7 gives the whole variable domain DAMVIQNPRYQVTQFGKPVTLSCSQTLNHNVMYWYQQKSSQAPKLLFHYYDKDFNNEADTPDNFQSRRPNTSFCFLDIRSPGLGDTAMYLCATSDRTGAYEQYFGPGTRLTVT.

V gene TRBV7-3 combines with J gene TRBJ2-7; 8 nucleotides line up with TRBD2. The J call may not be correct, given that the DNA end is closer to TRBJ2-1. The CDR3 length is 14 residues. Germline V lookup: CDR1 SGHTA, CDR2 FQGTGA. CDR3 coding DNA: TGTGCCAGCAGCGGTAGCGGGAATTACAATGAGCAGTTCTTC. As protein: CASSGSGNYNEQFF.

This clonotype was seen at least ten times. The gene calls are TRBV7-9 and TRBJ1-2; D unresolved. Trimming took off 2 bases at V and 2 bases at J, with 15 bases between the two ends. The CDR3 contains 16 residues. Germline CDR1 is SEHNR and CDR2 is FQNEAQ (reference sequence). The CDR3 loop is CASSLNGRERNYGYTF. The CDR3 DNA is TGTGCCAGCAGCTTAAACGGTAGGGAGCGGAACTATGGCTACACCTTC. The whole variable domain, remainder taken from reference TRBV7-9 and TRBJ1-2, is DTGVSQNPRHKITKRGQNVTFRCDPISEHNRLYWYRQTLGQGPEFLTYFQNEAQLEKSRLLSDRFSAERPKGSFSTLEIQRTEQGDSAMYLCASSLNGRERNYGYTFGSGTRLTVV.

This chain uses TRBV19 with TRBJ1-5; 9 bases are a match to TRBD1. With 8 bases clipped from V and 0 bases from J, the junction kept 8 bases outside the gene matches. This CDR3 region has 16 residues. CDR1 and CDR2 (germline): LNHDA, SQIVND (reference sequence). The CDR3, as DNA: TGTGCCAGTTCGGACAGGGGTGGCCGTAGCAATCAGCCCCAGCATTTT. This codes for CASSDRGGRSNQPQHF.

The J gene is TRBJ1-5, the V gene TRBV2, with a weak D call TRBD1 (5 bases). Deletions cut 1 base from V and 16 bases from J, with 17 bases between. Germline CDR1 is SNHLY and CDR2 is FYNNEI. This CDR3 has 13 amino acids. The CDR3 DNA is TGTGCCAGCAGTGAAGAAGGGACGGGACCGAGTCATTTT. Its translation is CASSEEGTGPSHF.

The chain employs TRBV5-1 and TRBJ1-6; D unclear. The germline gives CDR1 SGHRS, CDR2 YFSETQ. This CDR3 is built from 13 residues. Trimming pared 0 bases from V and 7 bases from J, leaving 5 bases between. CDR3 nucleotides: TGCGCCAGCAGCTTGGATCCGAATTCACCCCTCCACTTT. Encoded protein: CASSLDPNSPLHF.

This clonotype showed up just once. The chain links TRBV5-1 to TRBJ1-1, with D uncertain. Germline V gene data show CDR1 as SGHRS and CDR2 as YFSETQ. The CDR3 covers 11 residues. V was cut by 3 bases and J by 7 bases, with 7 bases left in between. The CDR3 DNA is TGCGCCAGCAGCTGGGGATATGAAGCTTTCTTT. Protein: CASSWGYEAFF.

As DNA, the CDR3 is TGTGCCAGCAGCTTAGACGGTCAGGGGGAAGCTTTCTTT. Protein sequence: CASSLDGQGEAFF. The genes are TRBV7-3 and TRBJ1-1, with D perhaps matching TRBD1 (6 bases). The CDR3 is made up of 13 amino acids. The V end lost 2 bases, the J end lost 8 bases, and 12 bases lay between the germline ends. From germline, CDR1 is SGHTA and CDR2 FQGTGA.

V is TRBV5-6 and J is TRBJ2-5; D gene unclear. The length of the CDR3 is 14 residues. The V and J ends lost 4 bases and 1 base respectively, with 11 bases between them. Germline lookup yields CDR1 SGHDT and CDR2 YYEEEE. The CDR3 loop is CASSPPSAQETQYF. Written as DNA, the CDR3 is TGTGCCAGCAGCCCCCCTTCGGCCCAAGAGACCCAGTACTTC.

This chain links TRBV15 with TRBJ2-5; perhaps TRBD1 as D (6 bases). V was shortened by 0 bases and J by 5 bases, with 16 bases between the two germline ends. CDR1 and CDR2 from the germline V gene are LNHNV and YYDKDF (reference sequence). This CDR3 spans 16 amino acids. CDR3 protein: CATSRDWGRSWETQYF. The CDR3 DNA reads as TGTGCCACCAGCAGAGATTGGGGGCGATCCTGGGAGACCCAGTACTTC.

Regarding this clonotype: One end of the junction is discordant with germline, which a read error may explain. The chain couples TRBV20-1 to TRBJ1-5, with D perhaps matching TRBD1 (5 bases). Germline CDR1 reads DFQATT; CDR2 reads SNEGSKA (reference sequence). There are 12 residues in the CDR3. DNA for the CDR3: TGCAGTGCTACCCAACAGGATCAGTCCCAGCATTTT. Protein product: CSATQQDQSQHF.

For this clonotype: One junction end does not reproduce the germline sequence, and a read error may be involved. The gene calls are TRBV7-2 and TRBJ2-1, with 10 bases matching TRBD2. The germline V gene has CDR1 SGHTA and CDR2 FQGNSA. The CDR3 is 14 residues long. CDR3 coding DNA: TGTGCCAGCAGATTAGCGGGGGGCTACAATGAGCAGTTCTTC. It yields the protein CASRLAGGYNEQFF.

The V call is TRBV5-1, the J call TRBJ2-7, with D possibly called TRBD1 or TRBD2 (5 bases each). Germline V gene lookup returns CDR1 SGHRS and CDR2 YFSETQ. Trimming took off 8 bases at V and 5 bases at J, with 14 bases between the two ends. This CDR3 spans 12 amino acids. CDR3 protein: CASSRGDNEQYF. The CDR3 nucleotides read TGCGCCAGTTCCAGAGGGGATAACGAGCAGTACTTC.

The chain couples TRBV20-1 to TRBJ2-3; D remains unclear. The ends were cut back, 3 bases at V and 2 bases at J, with 9 bases in the middle. In germline, CDR1 is DFQATT, CDR2 SNEGSKA (reference sequence). The CDR3 is made up of 13 amino acids. DNA of the CDR3: TGCAGTGCTAGGGAGCGTTCCACAGATACGCAGTATTTT. Protein product: CSARERSTDTQYF.

The gene calls are TRBV2 and TRBJ1-5; D remains ambiguous. The V gene's germline CDR1 is SNHLY and CDR2 FYNNEI. The CDR3 contains 12 residues. Trimming shortened V by 5 bases and J by 7 bases, and 9 bases separated the two germline ends. Here the CDR3 DNA reads TGTGCCAGCAGTATAGAGTCCCAGCCCCAGCATTTT. It specifies CASSIESQPQHF.

This clonotype showed up many times. The J gene is TRBJ2-1, the V gene TRBV6-4, with 10 nucleotides matching TRBD2. Looked up from germline, CDR1 is MRHNA and CDR2 is SNTAGT. This CDR3 is 14 amino acids long. V gave up 3 bases and J gave up 5 bases; unmatched junction bases: 1. The CDR3 loop reads CASSEAGGHNEQFF. The CDR3 bases are TGTGCCAGCAGTGAAGCGGGGGGGCACAATGAGCAGTTCTTC.

The J gene is TRBJ2-7, the V gene TRBV2; the D call may be TRBD1 or TRBD2 (7 bases each). V shed 8 bases and J shed 3 bases, with 17 bases lying between them. The germline V gene encodes CDR1 SNHLY and CDR2 FYNNEI. The CDR3 runs to 14 residues. CDR3 DNA: TGTGCCAGCCTCAGGGGGGGGCCCAACTACGAGCAGTACTTC. It translates to CASLRGGPNYEQYF.

This chain uses TRBV20-1 with TRBJ1-1, with D uncertain. Germline V gene data show CDR1 as DFQATT and CDR2 as SNEGSKA (reference sequence). Trimming pared 4 bases from V and 1 base from J, leaving 19 bases between. The CDR3 totals 16 residues. The CDR3 DNA is TGCAGTGCTAAGCCGGACGGCCTCGCGGGGAACACTGAAGCTTTCTTT. It codes for CSAKPDGLAGNTEAFF.

The sample holds one count of this clonotype. This chain links TRBV7-2 with TRBJ2-7; tentative D call: TRBD2 (5 bases). V was shortened by 2 bases and J by 0 bases, with 8 bases between the two germline ends. Germline V CDR1 and CDR2: SGHTA, FQGNSA. The CDR3 consists of 14 residues. The CDR3: CASSLNRGSYEQYF. CDR3 sequence (DNA): TGTGCCAGCAGCTTAAATCGGGGCTCCTACGAGCAGTACTTC.

This clonotype turned up a few times. The rearrangement joins TRBV20-1 to TRBJ1-2; TRBD1 is a possible D gene (6 bases). Per germline, CDR1 DFQATT and CDR2 SNEGSKA (reference sequence). V dropped 7 bases and J dropped 0 bases, with 15 bases sitting between them. The length of the CDR3 is 14 residues. The CDR3 reads CSVQGKAPNYGYTF. Here the CDR3 DNA reads TGCAGTGTACAGGGAAAGGCTCCTAACTATGGCTACACCTTC.